This TCR beta chain was sequenced for a study of T cell responses to AZD1222 COVID-19 vaccine. As concerns this clone: Its antigen is unidentified.

Here immunoSEQ multiplex PCR was the method, and the copy in TCRdb shows in-frame clones only, minus some. The data show some 120,000 clones, 91% seen once. Study observations and caveats: Sampled repertoires all dated from after the peak T cell response. Spike-specific TCR repertoires showed rising breadth and depth after two AZD1222 doses.

V lost 1 base and J lost 4, with 8 bases in between. The germline CDR1 and CDR2 sequences are SGHDN and FVKESK. The CDR3 loop spans 14 amino acids. The chain is built from TRBV14 and TRBJ2-1, with D hard to call. This sample comprised peripheral blood, obtained on day 0 of AZD1222 vaccination. The TCR comes from an adult in good health. The chain's CDR3 is CASSQAGAYNEQFF. In nucleotides, the CDR3 is TGTGCCAGCAGCCAAGCCGGAGCGTACAATGAGCAGTTCTTC. Complete variable domain (other parts from reference TRBV14 and TRBJ2-1): EAGVTQFPSHSVIEKGQTVTLRCDPISGHDNLYWYRRVMGKEIKFLLHFVKESKQDESGMPNNRFLAERTGGTYSTLKVQPAELEDSGVYFCASSQAGAYNEQFFGPGTRLTVL.